The present entry profiles one T cell receptor beta chain with its context. The sample contains more than one DNA sequence encoding this CDR3. Data came from immunoSEQ multiplex PCR; TCRdb stores just in-frame clones and leaves some out. The data hold approximately 170,000 clones, with 92% observed a single time. The CDR3 consists of 12 residues. Trimming stripped 6 bases from V and 6 bases from J, with 12 bases between. Germline V gene lookup returns CDR1 MNHEY and CDR2 SVGAGI. This specimen comes from a study of control samples from healthy donors and cancer patients. The origin of this receptor is a woman aged 25 to 39 in good health. The sequenced sample was blood. The chain recombines TRBV6-5 with TRBJ2-7; D is unresolved. The CDR3 region is CASSPGPGEQYF. CDR3 in DNA: TGTGCCAGCAGCCCCGGTCCCGGCGAGCAGTACTTC.